One T cell receptor beta chain is described in this entry. Trimming stripped 5 bases from V and 0 bases from J, with 8 bases between. This CDR3 comprises 14 residues. Germline CDR1 and CDR2: MNHNY and SVGAGI (reference sequence). This specimen belongs to a study of cytomegalovirus exposure and HLA in healthy donors. The wider study: For the roughly 390 genotyped donors, roughly 81% fell within the Caucasian-associated ancestry cluster.

PCR used 60 Vbeta primers and 13 Jbeta primers. TCRdb's copy holds only in-frame clones and misses some; the assay was immunoSEQ multiplex PCR. In the table there are approximately 170,000 clones, about 82% of which are singletons. The TCR comes from a male donor in good health and CMV-seronegative. The rearrangement uses TRBV6-6 and TRBJ2-1; no clear D gene. Sequenced input: PBMCs. CDR3 loop: CASSPSSSYNEQFF. The CDR3 coding sequence is TGTGCCAGCAGTCCATCGAGCTCCTACAATGAGCAGTTCTTC.